A selection of T cell receptor beta chains follows, all from one sample in a study of PD-1 blockade in classical Hodgkin lymphoma. Repertoires were generated with immunoSEQ multiplex PCR, while TCRdb's copy carries only in-frame clones and drops some. The table lists fewer than 30,000 clones, 80% to 90% of them singletons. Here the sequenced sample was peripheral blood mononuclear cells (PBMCs), taken before the second cycle of nivolumab. The source of these receptors is a human donor with classical Hodgkin lymphoma. Both conserved end residues are part of each CDR3. A D gene is named only where the DNA matches it firmly. Where a row states a size, it is once, few, many or the class of an expanded clone; other rows omit it.

j_gene,v_gene,abundance,d_gene,CDR3aa,CDR3nt
TRBJ2-2,TRBV28,-,TRBD1,CASRTGGSGTGELFF,TGTGCCAGTCGGACAGGGGGGTCGGGGACCGGGGAGCTGTTTTTT
TRBJ2-1,TRBV12-5,few,TRBD1,CASGLDTGAERHNEQFF,TGTGCTAGTGGTTTAGATACAGGGGCCGAGCGCCACAATGAGCAGTTCTTC
TRBJ1-5,TRBV18,medium-sized,-,CASSKGGSGQPQHF,TGTGCCAGCTCAAAGGGGGGATCTGGTCAGCCCCAGCATTTT
TRBJ1-2,TRBV6-1,-,-,CASSEDRRYYGYTF,TGTGCCAGCAGTGAGGACCGACGCTACTATGGCTACACCTTC
TRBJ2-7,TRBV10-3,-,-,CAISAAGTAHYEQYF,TGTGCCATCAGCGCTGCGGGGACAGCTCATTACGAGCAGTACTTC
TRBJ2-1,TRBV9,-,TRBD2,CASSVGPAGGSYNEQFF,TGTGCCAGCAGCGTAGGACCAGCGGGGGGTTCCTACAATGAGCAGTTCTTC
TRBJ1-2,TRBV18,-,TRBD1,CASSSNPGGGYGYTF,TGTGCCAGCTCATCTAATCCAGGGGGCGGCTATGGCTACACCTTC
TRBJ1-6,TRBV7-2,-,-,CASSLRQGNSPLHF,TGTGCCAGCAGCTTACGTCAGGGAAATTCACCCCTCCACTTT
TRBJ2-2,TRBV19,-,TRBD1,CASSKTGGTGELFF,TGTGCCAGTAGCAAAACAGGGGGCACCGGGGAGCTGTTTTTT
TRBJ2-1,TRBV30,-,TRBD2,CAWSPLAGGYNEQFF,TGTGCCTGGAGTCCACTAGCGGGGGGTTACAATGAGCAGTTCTTC
TRBJ2-5,TRBV28,-,-,CASSFAGKQQETQYF,TGTGCCAGCAGTTTTGCGGGGAAACAGCAAGAGACCCAGTACTTC
TRBJ2-7,TRBV5-8,-,-,CASSFGQYEQYF,TGTGCCAGCAGCTTTGGACAGTACGAGCAGTACTTC
TRBJ1-3,TRBV4-3,-,TRBD1,CASSPGTGSGNTIYF,TGCGCCAGCAGCCCTGGGACAGGCTCTGGAAACACCATATATTTT
TRBJ2-2,TRBV7-2,once,TRBD2,CASSLGLAGGTGELFF,TGTGCCAGCAGCTTAGGGCTAGCGGGGGGGACCGGGGAGCTGTTTTTT
TRBJ2-3,TRBV5-1,few,-,CASSWRTQTDTQYF,TGCGCCAGCAGCTGGCGGACCCAAACAGATACGCAGTATTTT
TRBJ2-3,TRBV10-1,-,-,CASSESRGTDTQYF,TGCGCCAGCAGTGAGAGTAGGGGCACAGATACGCAGTATTTT
TRBJ2-3,TRBV6-5,-,TRBD2,CASSTSGAFSDTQYF,TGTGCCAGCAGTACTAGCGGGGCCTTCTCAGATACGCAGTATTTT
TRBJ1-6,TRBV27,-,-,CASSPAASFRSPLHF,TGTGCCAGCAGTCCAGCAGCGTCCTTCAGGTCACCCCTCCACTTT
TRBJ2-5,TRBV9,-,-,CASSVGGGERETQYF,TGTGCCAGCAGCGTAGGAGGGGGGGAGCGAGAGACCCAGTACTTC
TRBJ2-2,TRBV5-1,-,-,CASSLEPGLHTGELFF,TGCGCCAGCAGCTTGGAGCCAGGGTTGCACACCGGGGAGCTGTTTTTT
TRBJ2-3,TRBV25-1,-,TRBD2,CASSDTRGGRDTQYF,TGTGCCAGCAGTGACACCCGGGGGGGCAGAGATACGCAGTATTTT
TRBJ2-1,TRBV7-2,-,TRBD2,CASSLVTSGLEQFF,TGTGCCAGCAGCTTAGTGACTAGCGGGCTCGAGCAGTTCTTC
TRBJ1-1,TRBV29-1,few,-,CSVVTHTEAFF,TGCAGCGTTGTAACCCACACTGAAGCTTTCTTT
TRBJ2-7,TRBV7-9,-,-,CASSPEVRGSSYEQYF,TGTGCCAGCAGTCCAGAGGTACGGGGGAGCTCCTACGAGCAGTACTTC
TRBJ2-7,TRBV6-1,-,TRBD1,CASKAGQGPYEQYF,TGTGCCAGCAAGGCGGGACAGGGCCCCTACGAGCAGTACTTC
TRBJ1-2,TRBV6-5,-,-,CASSLDRLLYGYTF,TGTGCCAGCAGCCTTGACCGGCTACTCTATGGCTACACCTTC
TRBJ1-5,TRBV19,-,TRBD1,CASSPWTGGGNQPQHF,TGTGCCAGTAGTCCCTGGACAGGGGGCGGTAATCAGCCCCAGCATTTT
TRBJ2-1,TRBV9,-,-,CASSVQGKPGTRNNEQFF,TGTGCCAGCAGCGTCCAAGGGAAGCCCGGGACTCGTAACAATGAGCAGTTCTTC
TRBJ1-6,TRBV19,-,-,CASSIQGNSPLHF,TGTGCCAGTAGTATACAGGGAAATTCACCCCTCCACTTT
TRBJ2-3,TRBV6-4,-,-,CASSDSRGGHGTQYF,TGTGCCAGCAGTGACTCGAGGGGGGGGCATGGTACGCAGTATTTT
TRBJ2-5,TRBV5-4,few,TRBD2,CASSSDRGEETQYF,TGTGCCAGCAGCTCGGACCGGGGGGAGGAGACCCAGTACTTC
TRBJ2-3,TRBV29-1,-,TRBD1,CSVVGTGGSTDTQYF,TGCAGCGTTGTCGGGACAGGGGGCAGTACAGATACGCAGTATTTT
TRBJ1-2,TRBV5-1,-,-,CASREKEGANYGYTF,TGCGCCAGCAGAGAAAAGGAAGGGGCTAACTATGGCTACACCTTC
TRBJ2-3,TRBV13,few,TRBD2,CASSSGLAGGRDTQYF,TGTGCCAGCAGCTCGGGACTAGCGGGGGGCCGGGATACGCAGTATTTT
TRBJ2-7,TRBV4-3,-,-,CASSQDRVHEQYF,TGCGCCAGCAGCCAAGATAGGGTACACGAGCAGTACTTC
TRBJ2-1,TRBV29-1,few,-,CSVAAGLSGEQFF,TGCAGCGTCGCGGCCGGTTTATCGGGTGAGCAGTTCTTC
TRBJ1-6,TRBV2,-,-,CASSATGINSPLHF,TGTGCCAGCAGTGCAACGGGGATTAATTCACCCCTCCACTTT
TRBJ2-2,TRBV5-6,-,-,CASSLAGHNTGELFF,TGTGCCAGCAGCCTCGCCGGACATAACACCGGGGAGCTGTTTTTT
TRBJ2-1,TRBV7-2,-,-,CASGRGYNEQFF,TGTGCCAGCGGACGGGGCTACAATGAGCAGTTCTTC
TRBJ2-1,TRBV7-3,-,-,CASSLVPSSSYNEQFF,TGTGCCAGCAGCTTAGTCCCTTCCAGCTCCTACAATGAGCAGTTCTTC
TRBJ1-4,TRBV14,-,-,CASSQDILRIEKLFF,TGTGCCAGCAGCCAAGATATTTTACGTATCGAAAAACTGTTTTTT
TRBJ2-7,TRBV6-5,-,TRBD1,CASRRTGGLYEQYF,TGTGCCAGCAGGCGGACAGGGGGCCTGTACGAGCAGTACTTC
TRBJ1-1,TRBV5-1,-,-,CASSLWGGTEAFF,TGCGCCAGCAGCTTATGGGGAGGAACTGAAGCTTTCTTT
TRBJ1-2,TRBV14,-,-,CASSQVFRLDGYTF,TGTGCCAGCAGCCAAGTATTCCGACTAGATGGCTACACCTTC
TRBJ1-1,TRBV5-8,-,-,CASSLMGNTEAFF,TGTGCCAGCAGCTTGATGGGGAACACTGAAGCTTTCTTT
TRBJ2-1,TRBV6-5,few,TRBD2,CASSYERGVAYNEQFF,TGTGCCAGCAGTTACGAGCGGGGGGTCGCCTACAATGAGCAGTTCTTC
TRBJ1-5,TRBV6-1,-,-,CASSGSGGRNQPQHF,TGTGCCAGCAGTGGGTCGGGGGGCCGCAATCAGCCCCAGCATTTT
TRBJ2-3,TRBV7-9,-,TRBD2,CASSLGLAGKYF,TGTGCCAGCAGCTTAGGACTAGCGGGGAAGTATTTT
TRBJ1-2,TRBV30,-,TRBD1,CAWRVQGIWVDTF,TGTGCCTGGAGAGTACAGGGGATCTGGGTTGACACCTTC
TRBJ1-3,TRBV4-2,few,-,CASSQKDSPSGNTIYF,TGTGCCAGCAGCCAGAAAGACAGTCCCTCTGGAAACACCATATATTTT
TRBJ1-5,TRBV7-8,-,-,CASSPRYVNQPQHF,TGTGCCAGCAGCCCTAGATACGTTAATCAGCCCCAGCATTTT
TRBJ1-6,TRBV6-1,few,-,CASSRQHYNSPLHF,TGTGCCAGCAGTCGACAGCATTATAATTCACCCCTCCACTTT
TRBJ2-7,TRBV14,-,-,CASSQGTVVGHEQYF,TGTGCCAGCAGCCAAGGGACAGTAGTTGGGCACGAGCAGTACTTC
TRBJ1-3,TRBV5-4,-,-,CASSLTTGTTGNTIYF,TGTGCCAGCAGCCTTACAACAGGGACCACTGGAAACACCATATATTTT
TRBJ2-4,TRBV16,-,-,CASSQSRGKNIQYF,TGTGCCAGCAGCCAATCCCGGGGCAAAAACATTCAGTACTTC